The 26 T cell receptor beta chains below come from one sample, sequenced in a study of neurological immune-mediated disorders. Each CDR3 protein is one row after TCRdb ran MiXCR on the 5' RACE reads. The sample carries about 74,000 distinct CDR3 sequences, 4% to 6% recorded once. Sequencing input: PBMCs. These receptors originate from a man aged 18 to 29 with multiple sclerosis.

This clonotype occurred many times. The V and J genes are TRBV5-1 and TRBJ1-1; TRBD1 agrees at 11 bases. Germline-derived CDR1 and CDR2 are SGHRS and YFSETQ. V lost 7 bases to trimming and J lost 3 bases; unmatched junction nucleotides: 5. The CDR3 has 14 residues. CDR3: CASGTGGFDTEAFF. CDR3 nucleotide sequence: TGCGCCAGCGGGACAGGGGGATTCGACACTGAAGCTTTCTTT.

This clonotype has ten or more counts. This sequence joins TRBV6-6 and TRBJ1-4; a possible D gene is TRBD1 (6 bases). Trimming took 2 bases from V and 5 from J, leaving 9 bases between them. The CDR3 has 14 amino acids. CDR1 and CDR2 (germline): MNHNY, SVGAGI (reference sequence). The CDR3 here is CASSYGQLNEKLFF. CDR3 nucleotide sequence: TGTGCCAGCAGTTACGGACAGCTAAATGAAAAACTGTTTTTT.

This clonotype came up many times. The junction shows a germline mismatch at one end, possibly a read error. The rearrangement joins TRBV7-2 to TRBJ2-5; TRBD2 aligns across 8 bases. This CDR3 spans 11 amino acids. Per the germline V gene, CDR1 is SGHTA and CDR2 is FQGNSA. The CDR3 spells CASSSSGLEDF. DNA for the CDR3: TGTGCCAGCAGCTCATCGGGACTAGAGGACTTC.

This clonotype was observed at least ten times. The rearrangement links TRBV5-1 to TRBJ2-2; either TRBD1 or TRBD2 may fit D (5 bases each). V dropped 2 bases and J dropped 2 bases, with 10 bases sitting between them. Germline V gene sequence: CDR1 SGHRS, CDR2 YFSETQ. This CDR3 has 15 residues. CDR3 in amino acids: CASSFGATNTGELFF. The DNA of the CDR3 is TGCGCCAGCAGCTTCGGGGCTACCAACACCGGGGAGCTGTTTTTT.

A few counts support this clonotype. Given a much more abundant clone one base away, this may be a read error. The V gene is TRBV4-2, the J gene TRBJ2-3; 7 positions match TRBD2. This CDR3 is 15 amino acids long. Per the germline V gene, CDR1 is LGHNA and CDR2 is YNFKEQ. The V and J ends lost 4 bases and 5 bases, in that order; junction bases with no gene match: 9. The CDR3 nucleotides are TGTGCCAGCAGCCCGCGGGAGTCTAAGGGAGATACGCAGTATTTT. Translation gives CASSPRESKGDTQYF.

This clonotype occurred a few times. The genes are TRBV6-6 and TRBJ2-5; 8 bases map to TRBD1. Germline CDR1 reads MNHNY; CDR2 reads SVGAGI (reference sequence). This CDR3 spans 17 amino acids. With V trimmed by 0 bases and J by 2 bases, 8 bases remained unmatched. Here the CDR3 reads CASSYSPGTGDQETQYF. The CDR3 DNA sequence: TGTGCCAGCAGTTACTCGCCCGGGACAGGAGATCAAGAGACCCAGTACTTC.

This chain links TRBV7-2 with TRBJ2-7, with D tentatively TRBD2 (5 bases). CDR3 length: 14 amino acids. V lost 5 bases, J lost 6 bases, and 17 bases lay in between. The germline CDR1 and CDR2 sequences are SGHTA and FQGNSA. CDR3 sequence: CASSPDWTIGEQYF. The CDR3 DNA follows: TGTGCCAGCAGCCCGGACTGGACCATAGGCGAGCAGTACTTC.

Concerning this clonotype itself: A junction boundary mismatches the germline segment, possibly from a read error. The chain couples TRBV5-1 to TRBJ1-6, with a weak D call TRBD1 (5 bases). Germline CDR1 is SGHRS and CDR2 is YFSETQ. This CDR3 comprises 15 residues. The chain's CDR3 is CASSLAIGGSSPLNF. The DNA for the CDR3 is TGCGCCAGCAGCTTGGCCATTGGGGGGAGTTCACCCCTCAACTTT.

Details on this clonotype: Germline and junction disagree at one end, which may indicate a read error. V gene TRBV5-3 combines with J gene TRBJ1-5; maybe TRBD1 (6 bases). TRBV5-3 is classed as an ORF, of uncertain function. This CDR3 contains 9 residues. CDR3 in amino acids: CARGGPQNF. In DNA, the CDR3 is TGTGCCAGAGGGGGGCCCCAGAATTTT.

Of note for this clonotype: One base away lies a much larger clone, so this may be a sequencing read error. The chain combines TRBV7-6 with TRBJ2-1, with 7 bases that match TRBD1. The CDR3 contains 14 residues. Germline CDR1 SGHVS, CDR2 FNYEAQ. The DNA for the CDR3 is TGTGTCAGCAGCCCGATAACAGGGGTCAATGAGCAGTTCTTC. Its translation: CVSSPITGVNEQFF.

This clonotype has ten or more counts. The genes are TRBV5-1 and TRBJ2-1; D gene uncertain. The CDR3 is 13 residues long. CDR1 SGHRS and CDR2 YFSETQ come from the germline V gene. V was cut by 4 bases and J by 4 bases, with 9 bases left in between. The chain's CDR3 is CASSQPGYNEQFF. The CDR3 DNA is TGCGCCAGCAGCCAGCCCGGGTACAATGAGCAGTTCTTC.

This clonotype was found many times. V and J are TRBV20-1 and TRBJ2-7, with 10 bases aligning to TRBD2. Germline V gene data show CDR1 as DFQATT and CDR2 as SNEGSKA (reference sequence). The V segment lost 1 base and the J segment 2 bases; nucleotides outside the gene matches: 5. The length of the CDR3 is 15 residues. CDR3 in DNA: TGCAGTGCTAGAGCTTCACTAGCGGGACCCTACGAGCAGTACTTC. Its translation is CSARASLAGPYEQYF.

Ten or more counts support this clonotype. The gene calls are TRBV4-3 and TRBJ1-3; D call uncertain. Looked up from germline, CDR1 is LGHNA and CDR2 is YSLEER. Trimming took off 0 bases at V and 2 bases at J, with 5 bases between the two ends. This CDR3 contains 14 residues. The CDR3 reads CASSQDPAGNTIYF. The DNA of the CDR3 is TGCGCCAGCAGCCAAGATCCGGCTGGAAACACCATATATTTT.

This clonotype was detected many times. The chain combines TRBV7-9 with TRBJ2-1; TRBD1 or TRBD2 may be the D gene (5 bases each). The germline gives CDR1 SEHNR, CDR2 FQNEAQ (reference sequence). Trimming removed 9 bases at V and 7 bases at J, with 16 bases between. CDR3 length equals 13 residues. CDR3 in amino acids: CASTNRGLNEQFF. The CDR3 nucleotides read TGTGCCAGTACCAACCGGGGCTTGAATGAGCAGTTCTTC.

DNA for the CDR3: TGTGCCAGCAGCTTAGGAGAGGGGTTCACAGATACGCAGTATTTT. It is translated as CASSLGEGFTDTQYF. The gene calls are TRBV11-2 and TRBJ2-3; the D call may be TRBD1 or TRBD2 (5 bases each). V was clipped by 1 base and J by 2 bases, with 10 bases between them. Per the germline V gene, CDR1 is SGHAT and CDR2 is FQNNGV. This CDR3 spans 15 amino acids.

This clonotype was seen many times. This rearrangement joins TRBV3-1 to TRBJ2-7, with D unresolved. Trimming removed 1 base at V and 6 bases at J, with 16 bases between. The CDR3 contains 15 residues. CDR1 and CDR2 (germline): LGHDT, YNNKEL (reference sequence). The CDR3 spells CASSQGPSLVIEQYF. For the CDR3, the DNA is TGTGCCAGCAGCCAAGGGCCCAGCCTAGTCATCGAGCAGTACTTC.

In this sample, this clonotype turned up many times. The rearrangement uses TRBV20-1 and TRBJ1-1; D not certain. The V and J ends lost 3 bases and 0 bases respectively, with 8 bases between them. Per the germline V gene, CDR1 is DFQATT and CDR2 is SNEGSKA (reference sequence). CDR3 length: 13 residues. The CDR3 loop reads CSASSVMNTEAFF. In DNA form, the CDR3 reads TGCAGTGCTAGTTCCGTTATGAACACTGAAGCTTTCTTT.

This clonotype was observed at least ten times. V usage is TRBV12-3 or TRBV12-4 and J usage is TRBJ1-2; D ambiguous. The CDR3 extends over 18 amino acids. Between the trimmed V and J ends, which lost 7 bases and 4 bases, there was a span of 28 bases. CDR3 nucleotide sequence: TGTGCCAGCACCCTATCCCGCCGTGGCGTAACAGCTTTCTATGGCTACACCTTC. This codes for CASTLSRRGVTAFYGYTF.

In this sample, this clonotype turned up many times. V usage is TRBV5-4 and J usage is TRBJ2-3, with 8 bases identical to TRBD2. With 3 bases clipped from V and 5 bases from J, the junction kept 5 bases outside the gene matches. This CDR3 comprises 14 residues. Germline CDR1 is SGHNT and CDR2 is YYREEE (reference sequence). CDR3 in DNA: TGTGCCAGCAGCTCGGGACTAGTAGGAGATACGCAGTATTTT. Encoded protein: CASSSGLVGDTQYF.

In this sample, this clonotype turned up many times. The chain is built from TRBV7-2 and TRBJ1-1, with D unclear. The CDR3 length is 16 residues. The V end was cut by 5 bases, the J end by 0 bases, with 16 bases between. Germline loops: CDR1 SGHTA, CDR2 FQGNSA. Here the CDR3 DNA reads TGTGCCAGCAGCCGTCCTGGGAGAAGCATGAACACTGAAGCTTTCTTT. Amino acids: CASSRPGRSMNTEAFF.

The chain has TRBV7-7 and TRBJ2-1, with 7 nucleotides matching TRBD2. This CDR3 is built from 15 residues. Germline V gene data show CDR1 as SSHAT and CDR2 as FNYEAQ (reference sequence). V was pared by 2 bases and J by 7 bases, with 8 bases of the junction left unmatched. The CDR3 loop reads CASSLSPGGKNEQFF. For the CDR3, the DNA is TGTGCCAGCAGCTTATCTCCGGGGGGAAAAAATGAGCAGTTCTTC.

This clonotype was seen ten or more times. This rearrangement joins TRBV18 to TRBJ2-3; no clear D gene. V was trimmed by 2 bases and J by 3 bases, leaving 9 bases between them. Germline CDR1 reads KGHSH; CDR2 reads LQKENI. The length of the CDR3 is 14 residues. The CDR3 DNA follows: TGTGCCAGCTCACCATGGGTCCGAACAGATACGCAGTATTTT. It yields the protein CASSPWVRTDTQYF.

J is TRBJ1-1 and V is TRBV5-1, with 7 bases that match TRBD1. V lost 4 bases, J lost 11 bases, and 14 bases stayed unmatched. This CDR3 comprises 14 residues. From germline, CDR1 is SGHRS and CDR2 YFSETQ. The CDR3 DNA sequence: TGCGCCAGCAGCCTCGGAACAGGGGCGGGGACGGCTTTCTTT. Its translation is CASSLGTGAGTAFF. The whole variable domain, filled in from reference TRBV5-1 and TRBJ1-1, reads KAGVTQTPRYLIKTRGQQVTLSCSPISGHRSVSWYQQTPGQGLQFLFEYFSETQRNKGNFPGRFSGRQFSNSRSEMNVSTLELGDSALYLCASSLGTGAGTAFFGQGTRLTVV.

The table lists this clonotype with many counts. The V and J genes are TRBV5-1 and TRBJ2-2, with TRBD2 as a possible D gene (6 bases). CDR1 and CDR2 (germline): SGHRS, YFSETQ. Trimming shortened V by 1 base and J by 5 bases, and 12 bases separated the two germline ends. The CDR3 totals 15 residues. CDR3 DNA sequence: TGCGCCAGCAGCTTGTGGGACTCAGTTACCGGGGAGCTGTTTTTT. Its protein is CASSLWDSVTGELFF.

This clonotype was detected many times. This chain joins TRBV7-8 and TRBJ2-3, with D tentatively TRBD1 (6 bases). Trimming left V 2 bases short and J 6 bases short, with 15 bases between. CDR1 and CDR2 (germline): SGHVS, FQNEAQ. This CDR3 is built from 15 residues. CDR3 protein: CASSLWGRGVDTQYF. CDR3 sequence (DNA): TGTGCCAGCAGCTTATGGGGGCGCGGAGTGGATACGCAGTATTTT.

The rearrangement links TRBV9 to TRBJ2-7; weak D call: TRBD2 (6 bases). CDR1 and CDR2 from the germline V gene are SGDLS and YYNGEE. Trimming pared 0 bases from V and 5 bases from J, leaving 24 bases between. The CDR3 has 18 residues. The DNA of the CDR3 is TGTGCCAGCAGCGTAGGCGGGGCAGGAAGGGGAACTGGCCACGAGCAGTACTTC. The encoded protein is CASSVGGAGRGTGHEQYF.